The rows below give T cell receptor beta chains drawn from one sample of a study of glioma-infiltrating T cells after dendritic cell vaccination. TCRdb's table, derived via immunoSEQ multiplex PCR, lists solely in-frame clones and lacks some. The sample lists nearly 85,000 clones; around nine tenths were seen once. The specimen comprised blood, sampled before dendritic cell vaccination. These receptors came from a human donor with glioblastoma. Each CDR3 is given with its conserved first and last residue. D genes are given only for firm matches. Clone sizes are given selectively: once, few, many, or a class where the clone is expanded.

>.|TRBV13|TRBJ2-1|.
CASSRGMAAEQFF
TGTGCCAGCAGCCGGGGGATGGCGGCAGAGCAGTTCTTC
>.|TRBV2|TRBJ1-1|TRBD1
CASDRDSNTEAFF
TGTGCCAGCGACCGGGACAGCAACACTGAAGCTTTCTTT
>.|TRBV7-9|TRBJ1-5|TRBD1
CASSTGAGSNQPQHF
TGTGCCAGCAGCACAGGGGCAGGGAGCAATCAGCCCCAGCATTTT
>.|TRBV11-3|TRBJ2-3|TRBD2
CASSAGTAGVGDTQYF
TGTGCCAGCAGCGCCGGGACTGCGGGAGTTGGCGATACGCAGTATTTT
>.|TRBV5-1|TRBJ2-1|TRBD2
CASCSGTSGYNEQFF
TGCGCCAGCTGTTCCGGGACTAGCGGATACAATGAGCAGTTCTTC
>.|TRBV5-6|TRBJ2-7|TRBD2
CASSLALAGGYYEQYF
TGTGCCAGCAGCTTGGCACTAGCGGGGGGGTACTACGAGCAGTACTTC
>.|TRBV18|TRBJ1-1|.
CASSNLGAEAFF
TGTGCCAGCTCAAATTTAGGGGCTGAAGCTTTCTTT
>.|TRBV5-1|TRBJ2-2|.
CASSLRDTGELFF
TGCGCCAGCAGCTTGAGAGACACCGGGGAGCTGTTTTTT
>.|TRBV5-1|TRBJ2-1|TRBD2
CASSPPGQGTGLAGLSSYNEQFF
TGCGCCAGCAGCCCACCGGGACAGGGTACGGGACTAGCGGGCTTGAGCTCCTACAATGAGCAGTTCTTC
>.|TRBV27|TRBJ1-4|.
CASSSGATNEKLFF
TGTGCCAGCAGTTCAGGGGCAACTAATGAAAAACTGTTTTTT
>few|TRBV4-1|TRBJ2-4|.
CASSPTVAKNIQYF
TGCGCCAGCAGTCCTACAGTAGCCAAAAACATTCAGTACTTC
>.|TRBV7-3|TRBJ2-2|.
CASSLGRTGELFF
TGTGCCAGCAGCTTAGGGAGGACCGGGGAGCTGTTTTTT
>.|TRBV5-1|TRBJ1-2|TRBD1
CASSSQGQDYGYTF
TGCGCCAGCAGCTCTCAGGGACAGGACTATGGCTACACCTTC
>.|TRBV21-1|TRBJ2-1|.
CASSEVGTSVYNEQFF
TGTGCCAGCAGTGAGGTTGGGACTAGCGTCTACAATGAGCAGTTCTTC
>once|TRBV11-3|TRBJ2-5|.
CASSKTGKEGETQYF
TGTGCCAGCAGCAAGACAGGGAAGGAGGGAGAGACCCAGTACTTC
>once|TRBV11-2|TRBJ1-3|TRBD1
CASSVTGVLSGNTIYF
TGTGCCAGCAGCGTTACAGGGGTTCTTTCGGGAAACACCATATATTTT
>.|TRBV27|TRBJ1-4|.
CASSSMTREKLFF
TGTGCCAGCAGTTCCATGACTCGAGAAAAACTGTTTTTT
>.|TRBV28|TRBJ1-4|.
CASRPMGALGKLFF
TGTGCCAGCAGGCCGATGGGGGCCCTGGGAAAACTGTTTTTT
>.|TRBV6-6|TRBJ2-1|.
CASSTTNEQFF
TGTGCCAGCAGTACAACCAATGAGCAGTTCTTC
>once|TRBV10-3|TRBJ2-1|TRBD2
CATQTSGGGRVEQFF
TGTGCCACTCAGACTAGCGGGGGCGGTAGGGTTGAGCAGTTCTTC
>.|TRBV9|TRBJ2-1|TRBD2
CASSPAGGLAPNEQFF
TGTGCCAGCAGCCCCGCGGGGGGACTGGCCCCCAATGAGCAGTTCTTC
>.|TRBV7-3|TRBJ2-3|TRBD2
CASSFGTSGSLDTQYF
TGTGCCAGCAGCTTCGGGACTAGCGGGAGCTTAGATACGCAGTATTTT
>few|TRBV2|TRBJ2-2|.
CASRGQGGGELFF
TGTGCCAGCAGGGGCCAGGGCGGCGGGGAGCTGTTTTTT
>.|TRBV30|TRBJ2-2|.
CAWSERTQEAGELFF
TGTGCCTGGAGTGAGAGGACTCAGGAGGCCGGGGAGCTGTTTTTT
>.|TRBV5-1|TRBJ2-2|.
CASSLFEGDTGELFF
TGCGCCAGCAGCTTGTTTGAGGGGGACACCGGGGAGCTGTTTTTT
>.|TRBV6-5|TRBJ2-7|TRBD2
CASSSKGLAGREQYF
TGTGCCAGCAGTTCGAAAGGACTAGCGGGGCGGGAGCAGTACTTC
>.|TRBV7-9|TRBJ2-1|.
CASSPRSAVRSYNEQFF
TGTGCCAGCAGCCCACGTTCGGCGGTCCGATCCTACAATGAGCAGTTCTTC
>once|TRBV6-1|TRBJ1-3|.
CASRDWGNTIYF
TGTGCCAGCAGGGACTGGGGAAACACCATATATTTT
>.|TRBV2|TRBJ2-7|.
CASRIGYEQYF
TGTGCCAGCAGGATCGGCTACGAGCAGTACTTC
>.|TRBV2|TRBJ2-7|.
CASSPNRVGTYEQYF
TGTGCCAGCAGTCCAAACAGGGTAGGGACCTACGAGCAGTACTTC
>.|TRBV7-3|TRBJ2-3|.
CASSTPGLTDTDTQYF
TGTGCCAGCAGCACCCCGGGACTCACAGACACAGATACGCAGTATTTT
>.|TRBV19|TRBJ1-3|.
CASRQGSVGNTIYF
TGTGCCAGTCGGCAGGGATCAGTCGGAAACACCATATATTTT
>.|TRBV6-5|TRBJ2-7|TRBD1
CASSYRPGTGAYEQYF
TGTGCCAGCAGCTACCGCCCCGGGACAGGGGCCTACGAGCAGTACTTC
>.|TRBV7-9|TRBJ1-2|TRBD1
CASSSGRGTANYGYTF
TGTGCCAGCAGCTCCGGACGGGGGACAGCTAACTATGGCTACACCTTC
>.|TRBV11-3|TRBJ1-1|TRBD1
CASGERDRTEAFF
TGTGCCAGCGGCGAGAGGGACAGAACTGAAGCTTTCTTT
>.|TRBV12-5|TRBJ2-5|TRBD1
CASGLGTGGASETQYF
TGTGCTAGTGGTTTGGGTACAGGGGGCGCTTCAGAGACCCAGTACTTC
>.|TRBV5-4|TRBJ2-5|.
CASSFRQGGETQYF
TGTGCCAGCAGCTTCCGACAGGGAGGAGAGACCCAGTACTTC
>.|TRBV14|TRBJ2-6|.
CASSQAPLYSGANVLTF
TGTGCCAGCAGCCAAGCCCCTCTCTACTCTGGGGCCAACGTCCTGACTTTC
>once|TRBV6-1|TRBJ2-2|TRBD1
CASSERQGTNTGELFF
TGTGCCAGCAGTGAGCGACAGGGGACGAACACCGGGGAGCTGTTTTTT
>.|TRBV19|TRBJ2-1|TRBD1
CASSRTGWISYNEQFF
TGTGCCAGTAGTCGGACAGGGTGGATCTCCTACAATGAGCAGTTCTTC
>.|TRBV9|TRBJ1-6|.
CASSVEAGPNSPLHF
TGTGCCAGCAGCGTAGAGGCAGGGCCAAATTCACCCCTCCACTTT
>.|TRBV2|TRBJ2-1|TRBD1
CASSVGTGWVNEQFF
TGTGCCAGCAGCGTGGGGACAGGGTGGGTGAATGAGCAGTTCTTC
>.|TRBV6-5|TRBJ1-1|.
CASRVTSGNTEAFF
TGTGCCAGCAGGGTTACGTCGGGGAACACTGAAGCTTTCTTT
>.|TRBV6-6|TRBJ1-1|.
CASSSTLSVTEAFF
TGTGCCAGCAGTTCGACACTTTCGGTCACTGAAGCTTTCTTT